Listed here are 24 T cell receptor beta chains from one sample, sequenced in a study of cytomegalovirus exposure and HLA in healthy donors. Assay used: immunoSEQ multiplex PCR; TCRdb lists only in-frame clones, some missing. The sample yields 110,000 or so clones, 88% seen once. Sample: PBMCs. The receptor source for this set is a man younger than 30 in good health and CMV-seropositive.

V usage is TRBV10-3 and J usage is TRBJ2-5, with TRBD1 identical over 7 bases. Trimming at V came to 10 bases and at J to 0 bases, leaving 8 bases not matched to a gene. Germline-derived CDR1 and CDR2 are ENHRY and SYGVKD. The CDR3 totals 14 residues. The CDR3, as DNA: TGTGCCAGCTGGACAGGATCGTACCAAGAGACCCAGTACTTC. It yields the protein CASWTGSYQETQYF.

The chain has TRBV7-6 and TRBJ2-2; D possibly corresponds to TRBD1 (5 bases). CDR3 length: 15 residues. Between the trimmed V and J ends, which lost 5 bases and 0 bases, there was a span of 10 bases. Germline CDR1 is SGHVS and CDR2 is FNYEAQ. As DNA, the CDR3 is TGTGCCAGCAGCCCACAGGAAGCGAACACCGGGGAGCTGTTTTTT. Its protein product is CASSPQEANTGELFF.

The chain employs TRBV18 and TRBJ2-7; D gene unclear. Per the germline V gene, CDR1 is KGHSH and CDR2 is LQKENI. CDR3 size: 15 residues. V was pared by 1 base and J by 3 bases, with 13 bases between. CDR3 residues: CASSPRQQSSYEQYF. CDR3 coding DNA: TGTGCCAGCTCACCACGGCAGCAATCTAGCTACGAGCAGTACTTC. Full variable domain (missing parts from reference TRBV18 and TRBJ2-7): NAGVMQNPRHLVRRRGQEARLRCSPMKGHSHVYWYRQLPEEGLKFMVYLQKENIIDESGMPKERFSAEFPKEGPSILRIQQVVRGDSAAYFCASSPRQQSSYEQYFGPGTRLTVT.

The chain recombines TRBV7-2 with TRBJ1-2, with D possibly matching TRBD1 (6 bases). In germline, CDR1 is SGHTA, CDR2 FQGNSA. Trimming took 2 bases from V and 2 from J, leaving 9 bases between them. The CDR3 is made up of 14 amino acids. The CDR3 here is CASSLRQVNYGYTF. As DNA, the CDR3 is TGTGCCAGCAGCTTAAGACAGGTCAACTATGGCTACACCTTC.

The chain carries TRBV5-1 and TRBJ2-5; 8 positions agree with TRBD2. The CDR3 contains 15 residues. After removal of 4 bases from V and 7 bases from J, the junction contained 12 bases not matched to a gene. Germline V gives CDR1 SGHRS, CDR2 YFSETQ. Here the CDR3 DNA reads TGCGCCAGCAGCCCGGACAATAGCGGGGTCGGGACCCAGTACTTC. It yields the protein CASSPDNSGVGTQYF.

In this sample, this clone turned up once. V usage is TRBV6-6 and J usage is TRBJ1-5; 7 bases are a match to TRBD1. The V and J ends lost 1 base and 7 bases, in that order; junction bases with no gene match: 4. CDR1 MNHNY and CDR2 SVGAGI come from the germline V gene (reference sequence). The CDR3 has 14 amino acids. The CDR3 sequence: CASSYLRQGQPQHF. DNA of the CDR3: TGTGCCAGCAGTTACTTAAGACAGGGCCAGCCCCAGCATTTT.

CDR3 DNA sequence: TGTGCCAGCAGCTCGGGACTAGCGGGGGGCAATGAGCAGTTCTTC. Its translation is CASSSGLAGGNEQFF. The chain combines TRBV7-7 with TRBJ2-1, with TRBD2 matching over 15 bases. Germline assignment: CDR1 SSHAT and CDR2 FNYEAQ (reference sequence). This CDR3 comprises 15 residues. V lost 4 bases and J lost 6; bases outside the gene matches: 1.

This clone has more than one count but fewer than ten. The genes are TRBV7-6 and TRBJ2-3, with 7 positions matching TRBD2. CDR1 and CDR2 from the germline V gene are SGHVS and FNYEAQ. The CDR3 spans 15 residues. Trimming at V came to 0 bases and at J to 0 bases, leaving 0 bases not matched to a gene. Written as DNA, the CDR3 is TGTGCCAGCAGCTTAGCGGGGGGGAGCACAGATACGCAGTATTTT. Translated, it gives CASSLAGGSTDTQYF.

The V and J genes are TRBV14 and TRBJ1-6, with TRBD1 identical over 9 bases. Germline trimming cut 0 bases from V and 7 bases from J; bases unmatched to any gene: 1. Germline CDR1 SGHDN, CDR2 FVKESK. The CDR3 consists of 15 residues. The CDR3 nucleotides are TGTGCCAGCAGCCAAGAGGGACAGGGCAATTCACCCCTCCACTTT. Its translation: CASSQEGQGNSPLHF.

The chain links TRBV5-4 to TRBJ1-2, with a weak D call TRBD1 (6 bases). Germline CDR1 and CDR2: SGHNT and YYREEE (reference sequence). The V end was cut by 3 bases, the J end by 7 bases, with 16 bases between. The CDR3 spans 14 residues. The CDR3 DNA sequence: TGTGCCAGCAGCTCGAGGACAGCCCTCGGTGGCTACACCTTC. Protein sequence: CASSSRTALGGYTF. Drawing the rest from reference TRBV5-4 and TRBJ1-2, the complete variable domain is ETGVTQSPTHLIKTRGQQVTLRCSSQSGHNTVSWYQQALGQGPQFIFQYYREEENGRGNFPPRFSGLQFPNYSSELNVNALELDDSALYLCASSSRTALGGYTFGSGTRLTVV.

This chain links TRBV5-1 with TRBJ1-1; the D is unclear. The CDR3 runs 14 residues. The germline V and J ends were trimmed by 7 bases and 3 bases, with 16 bases remaining between them. CDR1 is SGHRS, CDR2 YFSETQ, per germline. The DNA for the CDR3 is TGCGCCAGCCGAGGAGGAACCGGGGACACTGAAGCTTTCTTT. It encodes CASRGGTGDTEAFF.

This clone has a handful of counts. The V and J genes are TRBV7-9 and TRBJ1-1; 8 bases line up with TRBD1. Germline V CDR1 and CDR2: SEHNR, FQNEAQ (reference sequence). The CDR3 runs 13 residues. Unmatched junction bases numbered 7, after V lost 5 bases and J lost 8 bases. Written as DNA, the CDR3 is TGTGCCAGCAGCGCGGGCAGGGACAGGGAAGCTTTCTTT. Translation gives CASSAGRDREAFF.

The V and J genes are TRBV6-1 and TRBJ1-5; D uncertain. Deletions cut 4 bases from V and 3 bases from J, with 10 bases between. Germline lookup yields CDR1 MNHNS and CDR2 SASEGT. The CDR3 totals 14 residues. CDR3 coding DNA: TGTGCCAGCAGTGTGCAGGTTTACAATCAGCCCCAGCATTTT. It is translated as CASSVQVYNQPQHF.

V usage is TRBV19 and J usage is TRBJ1-5, with unresolved D. V was trimmed by 0 bases and J by 13 bases, leaving 13 bases between them. CDR3 size: 13 residues. The germline gives CDR1 LNHDA, CDR2 SQIVND (reference sequence). The CDR3 loop reads CASSIDEQLFQHF. DNA for the CDR3: TGTGCCAGTAGTATAGACGAACAGCTCTTTCAGCATTTT.

V gene TRBV28 combines with J gene TRBJ2-7; D is possibly TRBD2 (7 bases). CDR1 and CDR2 from the germline V gene are MDHEN and SYDVKM. The CDR3 extends over 16 amino acids. Trimming stripped 5 bases from V and 4 bases from J, with 21 bases between. CDR3 nucleotide sequence: TGTGCCAGCAGTGTCGCCTGGGAGGGGGTTGGTTACGAGCAGTACTTC. Translating it yields CASSVAWEGVGYEQYF. Full variable domain (rest looked up from reference TRBV28 and TRBJ2-7): DVKVTQSSRYLVKRTGEKVFLECVQDMDHENMFWYRQDPGLGLRLIYFSYDVKMKEKGDIPEGYSVSREKKERFSLILESASTNQTSMYLCASSVAWEGVGYEQYFGPGTRLTVT.

The chain is built from TRBV7-9 and TRBJ2-2; D uncertain. The V end lost 5 bases, the J end lost 0 bases, and 7 bases lay between the germline ends. Per the germline V gene, CDR1 is SEHNR and CDR2 is FQNEAQ (reference sequence). This CDR3 has 14 amino acids. DNA of the CDR3: TGTGCCAGCAGCCTATTGGCGAACACCGGGGAGCTGTTTTTT. It encodes CASSLLANTGELFF. The variable domain in full, completed from reference TRBV7-9 and TRBJ2-2, reads DTGVSQNPRHKITKRGQNVTFRCDPISEHNRLYWYRQTLGQGPEFLTYFQNEAQLEKSRLLSDRFSAERPKGSFSTLEIQRTEQGDSAMYLCASSLLANTGELFFGEGSRLTVL.

The rearrangement joins TRBV10-3 to TRBJ1-6; no reliable D call. This CDR3 has 13 amino acids. Looked up from germline, CDR1 is ENHRY and CDR2 is SYGVKD. Trimming removed 10 bases at V and 3 bases at J, with 10 bases between. CDR3 protein: CASLYNYNSPLHF. The CDR3 DNA sequence: TGTGCCAGCCTGTACAACTATAATTCACCCCTCCACTTT.

The chain links TRBV5-5 to TRBJ1-1; weak D call: TRBD1 (6 bases). Trimming left V 4 bases short and J 0 bases short, with 10 bases between. CDR1 SGHKS and CDR2 YYEKEE come from the germline V gene (reference sequence). The CDR3 is 14 residues long. CDR3: CASSLQGMNTEAFF. As DNA, the CDR3 is TGTGCCAGCAGCCTCCAGGGGATGAACACTGAAGCTTTCTTT.

The chain carries TRBV13 and TRBJ2-1, with D hard to call. The V end lost 4 bases, the J end lost 3 bases, and 10 bases lay between the germline ends. The germline CDR1 and CDR2 sequences are PRHDT and FYEKMQ (reference sequence). This CDR3 has 14 amino acids. CDR3 bases: TGTGCCAGCAGCTCCTCCCCCAGCTACAATGAGCAGTTCTTC. Protein sequence: CASSSSPSYNEQFF.

The V and J genes are TRBV6-4 and TRBJ2-1, with 10 bases that match TRBD2. The CDR3 has 14 residues. V dropped 4 bases and J dropped 6; count of bases not matched to a gene: 3. Germline lookup yields CDR1 MRHNA and CDR2 SNTAGT. The CDR3 protein is CASSVAGGGNEQFF. Here the CDR3 DNA reads TGTGCCAGCAGTGTAGCGGGGGGCGGCAATGAGCAGTTCTTC.

This clone appeared a single time. V is TRBV7-2 and J is TRBJ2-1; maybe TRBD1 (5 bases). Per germline, CDR1 SGHTA and CDR2 FQGNSA. The CDR3 is made up of 15 amino acids. Trimming took off 1 base at V and 0 bases at J, with 7 bases between the two ends. CDR3 in DNA: TGTGCCAGCAGCTTAGACAGGAACTCCTACAATGAGCAGTTCTTC. Translating it yields CASSLDRNSYNEQFF.

The rearrangement uses TRBV19 and TRBJ1-2; D gene unclear. Germline V gives CDR1 LNHDA, CDR2 SQIVND (reference sequence). This CDR3 has 14 residues. Trimming took off 5 bases at V and 3 bases at J, with 13 bases between the two ends. The CDR3 here is CASSHKLGHYGYTF. The CDR3 DNA reads TGTGCCAGTAGTCACAAACTAGGGCACTATGGCTACACCTTC.

J is TRBJ1-6 and V is TRBV11-2; the D is unclear. The CDR3 has 15 residues. Germline V CDR1 and CDR2: SGHAT, FQNNGV. The V gene lost 1 base and the J gene lost 5 bases, with 9 bases spanning the gap. CDR3: CASSLGYRNNSPLHF. CDR3 DNA sequence: TGTGCCAGCAGCTTAGGGTACAGAAATAATTCACCCCTCCACTTT.

This clone was detected only once. The chain links TRBV4-3 to TRBJ1-2; weak D call: TRBD1 (6 bases). V lost 4 bases, J lost 0 bases, and 15 bases lay in between. Germline-derived CDR1 and CDR2 are LGHNA and YSLEER. The CDR3 covers 16 residues. The CDR3 reads CASSLHSQGPNYGYTF. DNA of the CDR3: TGCGCCAGCAGCCTCCACTCTCAGGGGCCTAACTATGGCTACACCTTC.